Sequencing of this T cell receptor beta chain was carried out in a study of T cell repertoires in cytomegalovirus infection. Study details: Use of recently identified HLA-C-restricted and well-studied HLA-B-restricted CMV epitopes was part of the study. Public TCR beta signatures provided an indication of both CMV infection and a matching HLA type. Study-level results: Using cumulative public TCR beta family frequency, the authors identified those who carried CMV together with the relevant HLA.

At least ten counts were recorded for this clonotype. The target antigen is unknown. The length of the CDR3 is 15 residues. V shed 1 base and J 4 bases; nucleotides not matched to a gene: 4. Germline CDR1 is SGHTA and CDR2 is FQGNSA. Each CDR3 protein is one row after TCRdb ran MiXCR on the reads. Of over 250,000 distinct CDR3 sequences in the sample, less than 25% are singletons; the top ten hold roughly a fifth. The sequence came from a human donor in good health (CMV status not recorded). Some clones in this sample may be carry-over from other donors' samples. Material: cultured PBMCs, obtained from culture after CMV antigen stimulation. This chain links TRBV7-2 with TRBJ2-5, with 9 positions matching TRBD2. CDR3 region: CASSLGGRGGETQYF. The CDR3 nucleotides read TGTGCCAGCAGCTTAGGCGGGAGGGGCGGAGAGACCCAGTACTTC.